This record covers a single T cell receptor beta chain. Only one count was recorded for this clone. Which antigen it targets is not known. It has no much larger one-base neighbor in the sample; base qualities were not kept. In the prospective study, participants were about 18 to 90 years old, resided in 24 geographic areas of the United States, and were enrolled through a virtual design. Cohort assignment in the prospective study relied on participant-reported clinical history from a screening survey and a study questionnaire. Mobile phlebotomists in the prospective study collected whole blood, serum and a nasopharyngeal or oropharyngeal swab from every participant. Additional blood draws and questionnaires over an approximately 2-month period could optionally be provided by prospective study participants. Before DNA extraction, blood samples from the prospective study were shipped at room temperature or frozen.

This record belongs to a study of blood T cell repertoires in COVID-19 (TCRdb year 2020). Context from the whole study: Collaborator samples came from the United States, Italy and Spain and covered acute and convalescent phases of COVID-19. Samples were obtained from the ongoing ImmuneRACE study (first 160 participants) and from over 1,000 subjects provided by 6 global collaborators. The sample metadata nearly always contained a de-identified subject ID, COVID-19 status, age in years and sex. The material from the prospective study consisted of cDNA or gDNA derived from T cells, B-cell-depleted T cells, or PBMCs. Where available, HLA class I and class II types were taken from metadata supplied by the sample provider and were not determined by assay-based typing. Deeply sampled blood TCRbeta repertoires from subjects exposed to, actively infected with, or recovered from COVID-19 were included in the dataset. The repertoires were made available in a free public database intended to serve as a resource for research on the immune response to SARS-CoV-2. Beyond this particular receptor, the publication reports: How much clinical and demographic metadata was included differed by source and by participant, and the metadata was provided uncurated.

The immunoSEQ Assay, a bias-controlled multiplex PCR, was used to amplify TCRbeta CDR3 regions from genomic DNA. The study's own analysis went as follows. The number of nucleated cells in each sample was estimated from the amplification of reference gene primers within the assay. To quantify the absolute abundance of each unique TCRbeta CDR3 rearrangement, sequence reads were collapsed and filtered. Productive Simpson clonality was computed per sample as the square root of Simpson's diversity index over productive rearrangements. TCRdb re-hosts the immuneACCESS table, in-frame sequences only. Its copies lack some clones; in the studies checked, an unresolved V gene accounts for under half of them, and the cause for the rest is not known. That table is the source of V, J and clone size, and D and trimming were worked out from the DNA. Counted in this sample were approximately 300,000 clones; around 89% of them appeared once. The ten biggest clones cover approximately 4.3% of the sample.

Trimming removed 0 bases from V and 5 bases from J, leaving 13 bases between the germline ends. The cysteine opens and the phenylalanine closes a CDR3 of 16 amino acids. Only the CDR3 DNA is retained, 48 bases long and in frame from the first base. From a lookup of the germline V gene, CDR1 and CDR2 are SGHTA and FQGTGA. Sequencing used PBMCs or T cells enriched from blood (not recorded which). This TCR was recovered from a woman aged 18-29 years with acute COVID-19. The chain links TRBV7-3 with TRBJ2-2; possibly the D gene is TRBD2, per 6 matching bases. In nucleotide form, the sequence is TGTGCCAGCAGCTTAACTGGCGGGACGTCAACCGGGGAGCTGTTTTTT. Its protein product is CASSLTGGTSTGELFF.